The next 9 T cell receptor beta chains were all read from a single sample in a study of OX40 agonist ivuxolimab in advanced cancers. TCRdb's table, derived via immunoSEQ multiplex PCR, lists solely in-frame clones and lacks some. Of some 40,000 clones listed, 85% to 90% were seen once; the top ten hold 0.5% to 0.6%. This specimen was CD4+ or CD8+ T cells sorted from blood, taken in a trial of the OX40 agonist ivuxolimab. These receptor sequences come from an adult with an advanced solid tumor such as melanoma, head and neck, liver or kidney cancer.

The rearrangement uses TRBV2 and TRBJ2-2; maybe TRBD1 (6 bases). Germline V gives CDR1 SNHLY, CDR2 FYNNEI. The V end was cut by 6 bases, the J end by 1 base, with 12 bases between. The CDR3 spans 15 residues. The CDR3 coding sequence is TGTGCCAGCAGGGGGGCAGCTTTGAACACCGGGGAGCTGTTTTTT. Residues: CASRGAALNTGELFF.

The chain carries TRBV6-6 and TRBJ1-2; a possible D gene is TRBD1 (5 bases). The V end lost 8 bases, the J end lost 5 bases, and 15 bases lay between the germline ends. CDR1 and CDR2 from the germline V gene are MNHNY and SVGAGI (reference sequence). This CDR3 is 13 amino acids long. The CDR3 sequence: CASARAGGYGYTF. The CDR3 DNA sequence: TGTGCCAGCGCCAGGGCGGGCGGGTATGGCTACACCTTC.

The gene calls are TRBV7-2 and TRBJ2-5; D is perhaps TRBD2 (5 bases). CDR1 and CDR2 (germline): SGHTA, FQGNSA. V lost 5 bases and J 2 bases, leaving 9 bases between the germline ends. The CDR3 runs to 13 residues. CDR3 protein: CASSRGIQETQYF. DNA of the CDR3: TGTGCCAGCAGCCGAGGGATACAAGAGACCCAGTACTTC.

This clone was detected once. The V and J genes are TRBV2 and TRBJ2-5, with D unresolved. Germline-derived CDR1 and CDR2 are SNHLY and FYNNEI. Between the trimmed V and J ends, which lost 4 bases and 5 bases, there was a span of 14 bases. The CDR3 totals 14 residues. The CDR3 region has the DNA TGTGCCAGCAGTGTATTCGGAGACGGGGAGACCCAGTACTTC. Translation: CASSVFGDGETQYF.

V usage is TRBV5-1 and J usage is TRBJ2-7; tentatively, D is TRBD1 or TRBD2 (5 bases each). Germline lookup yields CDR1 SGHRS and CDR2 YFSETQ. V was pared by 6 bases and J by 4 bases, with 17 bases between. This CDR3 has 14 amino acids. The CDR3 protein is CASTTSGGIYEQYF. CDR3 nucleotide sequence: TGCGCCAGCACCACGAGTGGGGGAATTTACGAGCAGTACTTC.

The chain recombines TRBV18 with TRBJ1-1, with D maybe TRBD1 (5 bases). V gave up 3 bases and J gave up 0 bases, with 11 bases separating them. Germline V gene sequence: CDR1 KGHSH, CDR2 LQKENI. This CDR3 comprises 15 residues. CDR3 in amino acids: CASSPRGRLNTEAFF. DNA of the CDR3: TGTGCCAGCTCACCCCGGGGACGGTTGAACACTGAAGCTTTCTTT.

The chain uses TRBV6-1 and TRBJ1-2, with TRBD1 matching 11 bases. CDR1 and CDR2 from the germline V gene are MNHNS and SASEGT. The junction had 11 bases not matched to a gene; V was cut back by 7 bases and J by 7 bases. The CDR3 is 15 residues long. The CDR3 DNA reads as TGTGCCAGCATCCCCCGGGACAGGGGGTCGGCTGGCTACACCTTC. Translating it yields CASIPRDRGSAGYTF.

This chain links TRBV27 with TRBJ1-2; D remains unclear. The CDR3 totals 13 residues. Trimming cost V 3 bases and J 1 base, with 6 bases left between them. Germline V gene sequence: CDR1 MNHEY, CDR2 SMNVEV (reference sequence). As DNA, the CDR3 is TGTGCCAGCAGTTTGAACCATAACTATGGCTACACCTTC. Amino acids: CASSLNHNYGYTF.

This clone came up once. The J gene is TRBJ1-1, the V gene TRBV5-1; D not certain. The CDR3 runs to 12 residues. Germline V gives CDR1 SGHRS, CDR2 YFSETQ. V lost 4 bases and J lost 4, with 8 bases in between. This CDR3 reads CASSAEGTEAFF. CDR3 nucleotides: TGCGCCAGCAGCGCGGAGGGCACTGAAGCTTTCTTT.